The 5 T cell receptor beta chains below were found in one sample sequenced in a study of cytomegalovirus exposure and HLA in healthy donors. The study ran its PCR with 60 Vbeta and 13 Jbeta primers. Here immunoSEQ multiplex PCR was the method, and the copy in TCRdb shows in-frame clones only, minus some. The sample records some 150,000 clones, roughly 79% being singletons. The sample was PBMCs. All receptors derive from a woman in her 50s in good health and CMV-seronegative.

This sequence joins TRBV6-1 and TRBJ2-3; TRBD2 agrees at 7 bases. The junction had 7 bases not matched to a gene; V was cut back by 2 bases and J by 2 bases. Germline V CDR1 and CDR2: MNHNS, SASEGT. This CDR3 contains 16 residues. CDR3 DNA: TGTGCCAGCAGTGAAATTGGAGCGGGGCCCACAGATACGCAGTATTTT. Translating gives CASSEIGAGPTDTQYF.

The chain recombines TRBV5-1 with TRBJ2-7; D is possibly TRBD1 (5 bases). The germline CDR1 and CDR2 sequences are SGHRS and YFSETQ. Trimming took off 6 bases at V and 5 bases at J, with 9 bases between the two ends. The CDR3 has 11 amino acids. CDR3 bases: TGCGCCAGCACAGGGTTCAACGAGCAGTACTTC. It codes for CASTGFNEQYF.

The rearrangement joins TRBV4-3 to TRBJ1-5, with TRBD1 as a possible D gene (5 bases). The CDR3 runs to 15 residues. Looked up from germline, CDR1 is LGHNA and CDR2 is YSLEER. The V and J ends lost 3 bases and 6 bases respectively, with 15 bases between them. The CDR3 region has the DNA TGCGCCAGCAGCCAGGAAGATAGGGGAGGTCAGCCCCAGCATTTT. Encoded protein: CASSQEDRGGQPQHF.

This sequence joins TRBV30 and TRBJ1-1, with TRBD1 matching 9 bases. The junction had 2 bases not matched to a gene; V was cut back by 1 base and J by 5 bases. The CDR3 totals 13 residues. From germline, CDR1 is GTSNPN and CDR2 SVGIG (reference sequence). This chain's CDR3 is CAWSGTGETEAFF. Here the CDR3 DNA reads TGTGCCTGGAGTGGGACAGGGGAGACTGAAGCTTTCTTT.

The chain combines TRBV28 with TRBJ1-1; 9 bases line up with TRBD1. Trimming took 5 bases from V and 9 from J; bases not matched to a gene: 10. The CDR3 has 14 residues. The germline gives CDR1 MDHEN, CDR2 SYDVKM. CDR3 sequence (DNA): TGTGCCAGCAGTCCTAGGACAGGGGATCGCCAAGCTTTCTTT. This gives the protein CASSPRTGDRQAFF.